The 18 T cell receptor beta chains below all came from one sample that was sequenced in a study of tumor-infiltrating lymphocytes in primary liver carcinoma. RNA was extracted from whole blood without cell sorting, alongside germline DNA. Starting from approximately 470 ng of total RNA, TCR beta cDNA was produced with a primer in the constant region. Researchers made the TCR beta libraries by running three nested multiplex PCR rounds with slightly modified ARM-PCR. Primers for the first two PCR rounds were TRBV1-TRBV30 forward primers and a C-beta reverse primer (about 9 cycles per round). Each CDR3 protein is one row after TCRdb ran MiXCR on the multiplex PCR reads. The table includes approximately 210,000 distinct CDR3 sequences, roughly 61% detected once. The specimen sequenced was peripheral blood. The receptors shown here come from a woman aged 55-69 years with primary liver carcinoma and hepatitis B virus infection.

With regard to this clonotype: An end of the junction does not agree with germline; a read error may underlie this. The chain has TRBV6-1 and TRBJ2-5, with 8 bases lining up with TRBD2. The CDR3 contains 18 residues. Germline V lookup: CDR1 MNHNS, CDR2 SASEGT. CDR3 residues: CASGEVLGLALYQETQYF. The CDR3 region has the DNA TGTGCCAGCGGTGAAGTCCTTGGACTAGCCCTGTACCAAGAGACCCAGTACTTC.

Regarding this clonotype: This could be a read error, since a much larger clone is one nucleotide away. No conserved phenylalanine or tryptophan ends this CDR3, so it is likely a read error. The chain couples TRBV4-1 to TRBJ2-7; D assignment may be TRBD1 or TRBD2 (5 bases each). V lost 2 bases, J lost 3 bases, and 14 bases lay in between. Per germline, CDR1 MGHRA and CDR2 YSYEKL. The CDR3 totals 15 residues. CDR3 sequence reads: CASSQRGGPYYEQYI. The CDR3 nucleotides are TGCGCCAGCAGCCAACGGGGCGGCCCTTACTACGAGCAGTACATC.

For this clonotype: This may come from a read error, since a much larger clone is one base off. V and J are TRBV6-1 and TRBJ1-5; D possibly corresponds to TRBD1 (5 bases). Trimming removed 7 bases from V and 3 bases from J, with 22 bases in between. From germline, CDR1 is MNHNS and CDR2 SASEGT. This CDR3 comprises 17 residues. The CDR3 protein is CASTVVGGTASNQPQHF. The CDR3 region has the DNA TGTGCCAGCACTGTTGTTGGGGGGACTGCCTCCAATCAGCCCCAGCATTTT.

Note on this clonotype: At one boundary the junction diverges from the germline segment, which might be a read error. The V call is TRBV4-1, the J call TRBJ2-1, with D perhaps matching TRBD2 (6 bases). Germline CDR1 MGHRA, CDR2 YSYEKL. CDR3 length: 22 residues. CDR3 in DNA: TGCACCAGCAGCCTAAAGGGGACTGGGCAGGGCGTTTGGCGTGGACGTATCAATGAGCAGTTCTTC. It yields the protein CTSSLKGTGQGVWRGRINEQFF.

Worth noting for this clonotype: A much larger clone is a single base away; this may be a read error. This sequence joins TRBV6-1 and TRBJ2-2; D might be TRBD2 (5 bases). The CDR3 has 16 amino acids. Germline CDR1 and CDR2: MNHNS and SASEGT. CDR3 sequence (DNA): TGTGACAGCAGTGAAGCGCCGCTGCTGCTAGCTGGGGAGCTGTTTTTT. As protein: CDSSEAPLLLAGELFF.

The V call is TRBV5-5, the J call TRBJ1-2; D remains ambiguous. This CDR3 has 15 amino acids. Germline V gene sequence: CDR1 SGHKS, CDR2 YYEKEE (reference sequence). V lost 0 bases, J lost 0 bases, and 9 bases lay in between. The CDR3, as DNA: TGTGCCAGCAGCTTGGGGCAGGTCTCTAACTATGGCTACACCTTC. Protein product: CASSLGQVSNYGYTF.

This clonotype has at least ten counts. V and J are TRBV6-5 and TRBJ2-7; the D is unclear. There are 14 residues in the CDR3. The V gene's germline CDR1 is MNHEY and CDR2 SVGAGI. Trimming took 5 bases from V and 0 from J, leaving 11 bases between them. CDR3 sequence (DNA): TGTGCCAGCAGTAAGACCAAGAGCTCCTACGAGCAGTACTTC. It specifies CASSKTKSSYEQYF.

The chain recombines TRBV11-2 with TRBJ2-5; D is unresolved. Trimming took off 5 bases at V and 3 bases at J, with 13 bases between the two ends. The germline CDR1 and CDR2 sequences are SGHAT and FQNNGV. The CDR3 is 14 amino acids. The CDR3 sequence: CASSPNGSKETQYF. CDR3 bases: TGTGCCAGCAGCCCAAACGGCAGCAAAGAGACCCAGTACTTC.

Only one count was recorded for this clonotype. One end of the junction fails to match germline, which may point to a read error. The rearrangement joins TRBV11-2 to TRBJ2-1; a weak D match, TRBD2 (7 bases). Germline lookup yields CDR1 SGHAT and CDR2 FQNNGV. The CDR3 length is 13 residues. CDR3 loop: CASIVTGGDEQFF. CDR3 bases: TGTGCCAGCATCGTTACGGGGGGCGATGAGCAATTCTTT. Full variable domain (missing parts from reference TRBV11-2 and TRBJ2-1): EAGVAQSPRYKIIEKRQSVAFWCNPISGHATLYWYQQILGQGPKLLIQFQNNGVVDDSQLPKDRFSAERLKGVDSTLKIQPAKLEDSAVYLCASIVTGGDEQFFGPGTRLTVL.

This chain uses TRBV11-3 with TRBJ2-3; a possible D gene is TRBD1 (5 bases). The J call may not be correct, given that the DNA end is closer to TRBJ1-5. Germline-derived CDR1 and CDR2 are SGHNT and YENEEA. CDR3 size: 14 residues. CDR3 coding DNA: TGTGCCAGCAGCTTTGGGCGGGCCCAAGGGACGCAGCATTTT. Amino acid sequence: CASSFGRAQGTQHF.

Details on this clonotype: This may be a read error, as it is one base from a much larger clone. The chain combines TRBV5-4 with TRBJ2-1; D gene unclear. The CDR3 contains 11 residues. Germline assignment: CDR1 SGHNT and CDR2 YYREEE (reference sequence). This CDR3 reads CGSSFLSEQFF. The DNA for the CDR3 is TGTGGCAGCAGCTTTCTTAGTGAGCAGTTCTTC.

The chain has TRBV11-3 and TRBJ2-3; D is perhaps TRBD1 (6 bases). The CDR3 has 14 residues. Germline values: CDR1 SGHNT, CDR2 YENEEA. Between the trimmed V and J ends, which lost 5 bases and 14 bases, there was a span of 23 bases. The CDR3 loop reads CASSRPGRTDTRYF. CDR3 sequence (DNA): TGTGCCAGCAGCCGCCCCGGACGGACAGATACACGGTATTTT.

This clonotype was observed at least ten times. The V gene is TRBV6-1, the J gene TRBJ1-2; 7 nucleotides match TRBD1. The V and J ends lost 4 bases and 7 bases, in that order; junction bases with no gene match: 6. From germline, CDR1 is MNHNS and CDR2 SASEGT. This CDR3 is built from 13 residues. The DNA of the CDR3 is TGTGCCAGCAGTGCCGTAGCAGGGGGTGGCTACACCTTC. Protein: CASSAVAGGGYTF.

In regard to this clonotype: A much larger clone is a single base away; this may be a read error. The CDR3 does not end in the conserved phenylalanine or tryptophan, so this is likely a read error. V and J are TRBV6-2 or TRBV6-3 and TRBJ2-1; perhaps TRBD2 as D (6 bases). The CDR3 extends over 14 amino acids. V was trimmed by 5 bases and J by 4 bases, leaving 12 bases between them. The V gene's germline CDR1 is MNHEY and CDR2 SVGEGT. CDR3 in amino acids: CASSIRGRYNEQFL. CDR3 sequence (DNA): TGTGCCAGCAGTATCCGGGGGAGGTACAATGAGCAGTTCTTA.

The V gene is TRBV7-9, the J gene TRBJ2-1; no clear D gene. The CDR3 has 15 amino acids. V dropped 5 bases and J dropped 5 bases, with 16 bases sitting between them. Germline V gene lookup returns CDR1 SEHNR and CDR2 FQNEAQ (reference sequence). CDR3 in amino acids: CASSPMTRMDNEQFF. CDR3 bases: TGTGCCAGCAGCCCCATGACCCGTATGGACAATGAGCAGTTCTTC.

About this clonotype itself: One end of the junction fails to match germline, which may point to a read error. The chain couples TRBV5-6 to TRBJ2-1; possibly TRBD1 for D (6 bases). Germline values: CDR1 SGHDT, CDR2 YYEEEE. The CDR3 spans 15 residues. The CDR3 sequence: CASSFGDKAYNEQLF. Here the CDR3 DNA reads TGTGCCAGCAGCTTCGGGGACAAGGCCTACAATGAGCAGCTCTTC.

This clonotype has only one observation. This could be a read error, since a much larger clone is one nucleotide away. The chain recombines TRBV6-1 with TRBJ2-7; D is perhaps TRBD2 (6 bases). Looked up from germline, CDR1 is MNHNS and CDR2 is SASEGT. CDR3 length: 15 residues. Trimming cost V 4 bases and J 0 bases, with 13 bases left between them. In DNA, the CDR3 is TGTGCCAGCAGTGTAGGGGCTAGCGTCTCCTACGAGCAGTACTTC. The encoded protein is CASSVGASVSYEQYF.

This clonotype has only a few counts. The V call is TRBV5-1, the J call TRBJ1-1; D might be TRBD1 (5 bases). Germline assignment: CDR1 SGHRS and CDR2 YFSETQ. The V and J ends lost 2 bases and 0 bases respectively, with 11 bases between them. There are 15 residues in the CDR3. In DNA form, the CDR3 reads TGCGCCAGCAGCTTTGCGGGGGGTTTGAACACTGAAGCTTTCTTT. It specifies CASSFAGGLNTEAFF.